The 13 T cell receptor beta chains given below trace back to one sample, sequenced in a study of cytomegalovirus exposure and HLA in healthy donors (dated by TCRdb to about 2017). Libraries were prepared through the immunoSEQ multiplex PCR assay. For the multiplex PCR, a mixture combining 60 forward primers for TCR Vbeta segments and 13 reverse primers for TCR Jbeta segments was used. TCRdb re-hosts the immuneACCESS table, in-frame sequences only. Its copies lack some clones; in the studies checked, an unresolved V gene accounts for under half of them, and the cause for the rest is not known. This sample holds 120,000 or so clones; 50% to 75% were observed only once. Jointly, the top ten make up approximately 8% of the sample. Sequenced: PBMCs. The receptors shown here come from a woman in her 40s in good health and CMV-seropositive.

The rearrangement links TRBV15 to TRBJ1-1; 8 nucleotides align to TRBD1. The CDR3 has 15 residues. Germline values: CDR1 LNHNV, CDR2 YYDKDF (reference sequence). The trim removed 0 bases at V and 2 bases at J, leaving 2 bases unmatched. The CDR3 DNA sequence: TGTGCCACCAGCAGAGATGGACAGGGCAACACTGAAGCTTTCTTT. It is translated as CATSRDGQGNTEAFF. The full variable domain, completed using reference TRBV15 and TRBJ1-1, is DAMVIQNPRYQVTQFGKPVTLSCSQTLNHNVMYWYQQKSSQAPKLLFHYYDKDFNNEADTPDNFQSRRPNTSFCFLDIRSPGLGDTAMYLCATSRDGQGNTEAFFGQGTRLTVV.

In its sample, this clone was seen a few times. V usage is TRBV7-9 and J usage is TRBJ1-5, with 9 bases matching TRBD1. The CDR3 extends over 15 amino acids. Unmatched junction bases numbered 4, after V lost 5 bases and J lost 2 bases. Germline CDR1 reads SEHNR; CDR2 reads FQNEAQ (reference sequence). CDR3 nucleotide sequence: TGTGCCAGCAGCCGGACAGGGGATGGCAATCAGCCCCAGCATTTT. Residues: CASSRTGDGNQPQHF. Full variable domain (outside the CDR3, taken from reference TRBV7-9 and TRBJ1-5): DTGVSQNPRHKITKRGQNVTFRCDPISEHNRLYWYRQTLGQGPEFLTYFQNEAQLEKSRLLSDRFSAERPKGSFSTLEIQRTEQGDSAMYLCASSRTGDGNQPQHFGDGTRLSIL.

This clone turned up a few times. The rearrangement uses TRBV28 and TRBJ1-5; D is uncertain. Germline lookup yields CDR1 MDHEN and CDR2 SYDVKM. The CDR3 totals 13 residues. Trimming shortened V by 8 bases and J by 3 bases, and 11 bases separated the two germline ends. CDR3 nucleotide sequence: TGTGCCAGCCGGGTGGAGAACAATCAGCCCCAGCATTTT. Its translation: CASRVENNQPQHF.

This chain joins TRBV4-2 and TRBJ2-7; TRBD1 might be the D (6 bases). CDR1 and CDR2 from the germline V gene are LGHNA and YNFKEQ. Trimming took off 0 bases at V and 0 bases at J, with 12 bases between the two ends. This CDR3 has 16 amino acids. The DNA of the CDR3 is TGTGCCAGCAGCCAAGATCTGGGGGCAACCTCCTACGAGCAGTACTTC. This codes for CASSQDLGATSYEQYF.

About this clone itself: At one boundary the junction diverges from the germline segment, which might be a read error. The CDR3 loop is CSSSLVQGWTYEQYF. Written as DNA, the CDR3 is TGTTCCAGCAGCTTAGTGCAGGGATGGACCTACGAGCAGTACTTC. The gene calls are TRBV7-9 and TRBJ2-7; a weak D match, TRBD1 (5 bases). The CDR3 consists of 15 residues. Per germline, CDR1 SEHNR and CDR2 FQNEAQ (reference sequence).

V and J are TRBV27 and TRBJ2-5; 8 positions match TRBD2. J gave up 2 bases and V 6 bases, and 8 bases lay outside the gene matches. The CDR3 covers 15 residues. In germline, CDR1 is MNHEY, CDR2 SMNVEV (reference sequence). CDR3 loop: CASRVSGRWQETQYF. DNA of the CDR3: TGTGCCAGCAGAGTCAGCGGGAGATGGCAAGAGACCCAGTACTTC.

This clone was counted a few times. V is TRBV7-6 and J is TRBJ2-3; TRBD2 agrees at 10 bases. CDR3 length equals 17 residues. Looked up from germline, CDR1 is SGHVS and CDR2 is FNYEAQ. Trimming at V came to 3 bases and at J to 0 bases, leaving 6 bases not matched to a gene. CDR3 nucleotides: TGTGCCAGCAGCTTCTCACCTAGCGGGGGAAGCACAGATACGCAGTATTTT. The encoded protein is CASSFSPSGGSTDTQYF. The full variable domain, in which reference TRBV7-6 and TRBJ2-3 provide the parts outside the CDR3, is GAGVSQSPRYKVTKRGQDVALRCDPISGHVSLYWYRQALGQGPEFLTYFNYEAQQDKSGLPNDRFSAERPEGSISTLTIQRTEQRDSAMYRCASSFSPSGGSTDTQYFGPGTRLTVL.

The CDR3 sequence is CASSLGLADYYNEQFF. Here the CDR3 DNA reads TGTGCCAGCAGCTTGGGACTAGCGGACTACTACAATGAGCAGTTCTTC. The chain combines TRBV5-6 with TRBJ2-1; 9 bases match TRBD2. CDR3 length: 16 amino acids. Trimming took 0 bases from V and 3 from J; bases not matched to a gene: 4. Per germline, CDR1 SGHDT and CDR2 YYEEEE.

The V gene is TRBV5-1, the J gene TRBJ1-4; perhaps TRBD1 as D (5 bases). CDR1 is SGHRS and CDR2 is YFSETQ in the germline V gene. This CDR3 is built from 15 residues. With 4 bases removed from V and 0 bases from J, the gap between germline ends came to 10 bases. The CDR3 is CASSGAGATNEKLFF. DNA for the CDR3: TGCGCCAGCAGCGGGGCGGGGGCAACTAATGAAAAACTGTTTTTT.

V is TRBV30 and J is TRBJ1-4; tentatively, D is TRBD1 (5 bases). Trimming took 3 bases from V and 8 from J, leaving 13 bases between them. Per germline, CDR1 GTSNPN and CDR2 SVGIG (reference sequence). The CDR3 is made up of 13 amino acids. CDR3 amino acids: CAWRVAGQEKLFF. In DNA form, the CDR3 reads TGTGCCTGGAGGGTGGCAGGGCAGGAAAAACTGTTTTTT.

J is TRBJ2-5 and V is TRBV6-6, with 11 bases matching TRBD2. TRBJ2-7 explains the end of the DNA better; the J call may be wrong. This CDR3 comprises 15 residues. The germline gives CDR1 MNHNY, CDR2 SVGAGI (reference sequence). Here the CDR3 reads CASTWGTSGSYEQYF. The CDR3 DNA is TGTGCCAGCACCTGGGGGACTAGCGGCTCCTACGAGCAGTACTTC.

V gene TRBV7-9 combines with J gene TRBJ1-2, with 7 bases that match TRBD1. This CDR3 spans 14 amino acids. J was trimmed by 7 bases and V by 1 base; bases with no gene match: 6. Germline CDR1 SEHNR, CDR2 FQNEAQ (reference sequence). The CDR3 DNA is TGTGCCAGCAGCTTAGAAACAGGGGACTCTGGCTACACCTTC. It is translated as CASSLETGDSGYTF.

The chain uses TRBV19 and TRBJ1-1; unclear D gene. The ends were cut back, 4 bases at V and 6 bases at J, with 21 bases in the middle. CDR1 is LNHDA, CDR2 SQIVND, per germline (reference sequence). The CDR3 length is 16 residues. As DNA, the CDR3 is TGTGCCAGTAGTAAATCGCGGGCACGCGGGGTCCCTGAAGCTTTCTTT. This gives the protein CASSKSRARGVPEAFF.